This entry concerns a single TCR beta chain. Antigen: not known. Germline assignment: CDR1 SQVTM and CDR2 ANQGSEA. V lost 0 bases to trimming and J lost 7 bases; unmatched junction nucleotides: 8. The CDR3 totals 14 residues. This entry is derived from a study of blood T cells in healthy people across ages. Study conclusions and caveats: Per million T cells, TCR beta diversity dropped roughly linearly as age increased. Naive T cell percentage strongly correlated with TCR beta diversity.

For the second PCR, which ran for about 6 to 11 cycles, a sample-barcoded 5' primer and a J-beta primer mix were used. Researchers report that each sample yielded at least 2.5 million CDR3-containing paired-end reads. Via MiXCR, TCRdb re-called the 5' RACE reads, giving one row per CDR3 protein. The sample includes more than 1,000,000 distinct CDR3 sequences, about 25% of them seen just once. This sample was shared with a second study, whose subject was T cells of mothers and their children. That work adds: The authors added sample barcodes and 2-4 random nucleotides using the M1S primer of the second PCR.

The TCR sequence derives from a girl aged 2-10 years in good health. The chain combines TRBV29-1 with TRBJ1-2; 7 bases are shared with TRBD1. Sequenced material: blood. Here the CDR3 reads CSVEDQDRLGGYTF. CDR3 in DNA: TGCAGCGTTGAAGATCAGGACAGGTTGGGTGGCTACACCTTC.